Each of the 2 T cell receptor beta chains below was sequenced from the same sample in a study of response to subunit inactivated influenza vaccine. MiXCR, run by TCRdb on the RT-PCR reads, gives a single entry per CDR3 protein. Of approximately 310,000 distinct CDR3 sequences listed, about a fifth are singletons. Sequences were derived from PBMCs from blood, sampled 21 months after vaccination. Every receptor here comes from a man between 50 and 70 years old who received an inactivated influenza vaccine.

V gene TRBV11-2 combines with J gene TRBJ1-4; D unclear. The CDR3 has 14 amino acids. V was cut by 5 bases and J by 4 bases, with 11 bases left in between. Per germline, CDR1 SGHAT and CDR2 FQNNGV. For the CDR3, the DNA is TGTGCCAGCAGCCAGGACGGGCGTAATGAAAAACTGTTTTTT. Protein product: CASSQDGRNEKLFF.

The chain joins TRBV6-2 or TRBV6-3 to TRBJ1-1; 7 bases map to TRBD1. CDR1 is MNHEY, CDR2 SVGEGT, per germline. Trimming at V came to 0 bases and at J to 1 base, leaving 8 bases not matched to a gene. The CDR3 length is 17 residues. CDR3 DNA: TGTGCCAGCAGTTACTCGAGTCAGGGGGTGCCGAACACTGAAGCTTTCTTT. It encodes CASSYSSQGVPNTEAFF.